Below are 19 T cell receptor beta chains sequenced from a single sample in a study of cytomegalovirus exposure and HLA in healthy donors. PCR employed 60 Vbeta and 13 Jbeta primers. Clones were read by immunoSEQ multiplex PCR, and TCRdb kept only the in-frame ones, dropping some. Here the sample spans 150,000 to 200,000 clones, 80% to 90% being singletons. The sequencing sample was made of PBMCs. All receptors derive from a man aged 25-45 years in good health and CMV-seropositive.

CDR3: CASSLVSTGRGNTIYF. The DNA of the CDR3 is TGTGCCAGCAGCTTAGTCTCGACAGGGAGAGGAAACACCATATATTTT. The J gene is TRBJ1-3, the V gene TRBV7-2; 7 bases fit TRBD1. This CDR3 is 16 amino acids long. V dropped 1 base and J dropped 4; count of bases not matched to a gene: 7. Germline V CDR1 and CDR2: SGHTA, FQGNSA.

The chain employs TRBV30 and TRBJ1-4, with D maybe TRBD1 (5 bases). The CDR3 extends over 12 amino acids. Between the trimmed V and J ends, which lost 1 base and 12 bases, there was a span of 12 bases. Germline V gene lookup returns CDR1 GTSNPN and CDR2 SVGIG (reference sequence). Here the CDR3 DNA reads TGTGCCTGGAGTGAAATGACGGGGGAACTGTTTTTT. This gives the protein CAWSEMTGELFF.

The genes are TRBV11-2 and TRBJ2-1; 8 nucleotides match TRBD2. Germline CDR1 and CDR2: SGHAT and FQNNGV. V dropped 5 bases and J dropped 6; count of bases not matched to a gene: 3. The length of the CDR3 is 13 residues. The CDR3 loop is CASSPGGGNEQFF. The CDR3 bases are TGTGCCAGCAGCCCGGGGGGGGGCAATGAGCAGTTCTTC.

This chain uses TRBV29-1 with TRBJ2-1, with 11 positions matching TRBD2. Trimming removed 6 bases from V and 6 bases from J; junction bases left unmatched: 7. The germline V gene encodes CDR1 SQVTM and CDR2 ANQGSEA. The length of the CDR3 is 14 residues. For the CDR3, the DNA is TGCAGCGTCCTGGGACTAGCGGTTATCAATGAGCAGTTCTTC. Its protein product is CSVLGLAVINEQFF.

With respect to this clone: The same CDR3 is also encoded by other DNA sequences in this sample. J is TRBJ2-7 and V is TRBV7-8, with 11 bases aligning to TRBD1. Germline CDR1 is SGHVS and CDR2 is FQNEAQ. The CDR3 totals 13 residues. The V and J ends lost 5 bases and 4 bases, in that order; junction bases with no gene match: 1. The CDR3 protein is CASSRDRGYEQYF. For the CDR3, the DNA is TGTGCCAGCAGCCGGGACAGGGGGTACGAGCAGTACTTC.

V is TRBV19 and J is TRBJ1-2; D unresolved. The V end was cut by 6 bases, the J end by 4 bases, with 12 bases between. This CDR3 spans 13 amino acids. CDR1 LNHDA and CDR2 SQIVND come from the germline V gene (reference sequence). The CDR3 spells CASSPRTSYGYTF. DNA for the CDR3: TGTGCCAGTAGCCCCCGTACTTCCTATGGCTACACCTTC.

This clone was picked up one time. The chain carries TRBV18 and TRBJ2-5, with 7 bases fitting TRBD2. With V trimmed by 5 bases and J by 1 base, 10 bases remained unmatched. Germline V gene data show CDR1 as KGHSH and CDR2 as LQKENI. The CDR3 sequence is 16 residues long. CDR3 coding DNA: TGTGCCAGCTCAAGGGTGGCGGGAGCGCCCCAAGAGACCCAGTACTTC. Translated, it gives CASSRVAGAPQETQYF.

The rearrangement links TRBV18 to TRBJ1-1; possible D gene TRBD1, 5 bases. The CDR3 is 16 amino acids. The germline CDR1 and CDR2 sequences are KGHSH and LQKENI. Trimming removed 2 bases at V and 5 bases at J, with 18 bases between. For the CDR3, the DNA is TGTGCCAGCTCACCATCTCGGGGGGGAGTCAGGACTGAAGCTTTCTTT. This gives the protein CASSPSRGGVRTEAFF. Full variable domain (missing parts from reference TRBV18 and TRBJ1-1): NAGVMQNPRHLVRRRGQEARLRCSPMKGHSHVYWYRQLPEEGLKFMVYLQKENIIDESGMPKERFSAEFPKEGPSILRIQQVVRGDSAAYFCASSPSRGGVRTEAFFGQGTRLTVV.

The V and J genes are TRBV7-2 and TRBJ2-7; 8 nucleotides line up with TRBD2. This CDR3 contains 15 residues. V shed 5 bases and J 3 bases; nucleotides not matched to a gene: 9. Looked up from germline, CDR1 is SGHTA and CDR2 is FQGNSA. CDR3 coding DNA: TGTGCCAGCAGCGACGGACTAGCTAACGACTACGAGCAGTACGTC. Its protein is CASSDGLANDYEQYV.

The chain joins TRBV12-5 to TRBJ2-2, with a weak D call TRBD2 (6 bases). CDR3 length: 14 residues. Germline CDR1 LGHNT, CDR2 FRNRAP. V was clipped by 3 bases and J by 2 bases, with 7 bases between them. The CDR3 DNA sequence: TGTGCTAGTGGTTTTAGCGGCAACACCGGGGAGCTGTTTTTT. Translating gives CASGFSGNTGELFF.

CDR3: CASSYGWRDGYTF. The CDR3 bases are TGTGCCAGCAGTTACGGTTGGCGGGATGGCTACACCTTC. The rearrangement joins TRBV6-5 to TRBJ1-2, with D uncertain. Germline V gives CDR1 MNHEY, CDR2 SVGAGI. CDR3 length: 13 residues. Trimming stripped 2 bases from V and 6 bases from J, with 10 bases between.

The chain recombines TRBV10-3 with TRBJ1-3; D uncertain. The CDR3 runs to 13 residues. Trimming stripped 7 bases from V and 0 bases from J, with 7 bases between. From germline, CDR1 is ENHRY and CDR2 SYGVKD. CDR3 residues: CAIMRDSGNTIYF. CDR3 nucleotides: TGTGCCATCATGAGGGACTCTGGAAACACCATATATTTT.

CDR3 nucleotides: TGCGCCAGCAGCCAAGGGGGGACTAGCTCCTACAATGAGCAGTTCTTC. Translating it yields CASSQGGTSSYNEQFF. The V and J genes are TRBV4-3 and TRBJ2-1; 8 positions agree with TRBD2. J was trimmed by 0 bases and V by 1 base; bases with no gene match: 2. Germline lookup yields CDR1 LGHNA and CDR2 YSLEER. The CDR3 contains 16 residues.

This clone turned up a few times. The gene calls are TRBV5-6 and TRBJ1-5, with D maybe TRBD1 (6 bases). The CDR3 is 13 residues long. Trimming pared 2 bases from V and 4 bases from J, leaving 7 bases between. The germline CDR1 and CDR2 sequences are SGHDT and YYEEEE. Written as DNA, the CDR3 is TGTGCCAGCAGCTTTCAGGGGAATCAGCCCCAGCATTTT. Amino acids: CASSFQGNQPQHF. The variable domain in full, completed from reference TRBV5-6 and TRBJ1-5, reads DAGVTQSPTHLIKTRGQQVTLRCSPKSGHDTVSWYQQALGQGPQFIFQYYEEEERQRGNFPDRFSGHQFPNYSSELNVNALLLGDSALYLCASSFQGNQPQHFGDGTRLSIL.

The J gene is TRBJ1-1, the V gene TRBV5-4; D call uncertain. The CDR3 length is 15 residues. The V and J ends lost 0 bases and 2 bases respectively, with 11 bases between them. Germline-derived CDR1 and CDR2 are SGHNT and YYREEE (reference sequence). CDR3 sequence (DNA): TGTGCCAGCAGCTTGGCATCTACAGCTAACACTGAAGCTTTCTTT. Translated: CASSLASTANTEAFF.

This chain connects TRBV7-2 to TRBJ1-2; 8 positions match TRBD1. V was clipped by 2 bases and J by 6 bases; unmatched bases: 8. The CDR3 spans 15 residues. From germline, CDR1 is SGHTA and CDR2 FQGNSA. CDR3 loop: CASSLHRGAFNGYTF. The CDR3 DNA sequence: TGTGCCAGCAGCTTACACAGGGGGGCATTTAATGGCTACACCTTC.

The chain recombines TRBV19 with TRBJ2-1, with D possibly being TRBD1 (6 bases). The CDR3 has 12 residues. V lost 3 bases, J lost 7 bases, and 7 bases lay in between. Germline V gene sequence: CDR1 LNHDA, CDR2 SQIVND (reference sequence). In DNA, the CDR3 is TGTGCCAGTAGTATTGGACAGAATGAGCAGTTCTTC. It yields the protein CASSIGQNEQFF.

The V and J genes are TRBV18 and TRBJ2-7, with TRBD1 identical over 7 bases. CDR1 is KGHSH and CDR2 is LQKENI in the germline V gene. The CDR3 covers 13 residues. The trim removed 4 bases at V and 4 bases at J, leaving 4 bases unmatched. DNA of the CDR3: TGTGCCAGCTCACAAGGGACAGCGTACGAGCAGTACGTC. Its translation: CASSQGTAYEQYV.

This CDR3 is CASSTRTGTANTGELFF. The CDR3, as DNA: TGTGCCAGTAGTACCCGGACAGGGACCGCGAACACCGGGGAGCTGTTTTTT. The J gene is TRBJ2-2, the V gene TRBV19; 8 bases fit TRBD1. Germline V gives CDR1 LNHDA, CDR2 SQIVND (reference sequence). This CDR3 has 17 amino acids. Germline trimming cut 4 bases from V and 0 bases from J; bases unmatched to any gene: 7.